Presented here are 9 T cell receptor beta chains from one specimen sequenced in a study of shared clonotypes between healthy human individuals. TCRdb's table, derived via immunoSEQ multiplex PCR, lists solely in-frame clones and lacks some. This table has about 110,000 clones, approximately 70% appearing once. The sequenced material came from memory CD8+ T cells sorted from blood. Subset reported: CD45RO+ cells pooled with CCR7-negative TemRA cells. The origin of the receptors is a woman aged 25-40 years in good health.

This clone was observed a few times. The chain joins TRBV28 to TRBJ2-2, with TRBD2 matching over 10 bases. The CDR3 spans 16 residues. The germline gives CDR1 MDHEN, CDR2 SYDVKM. V dropped 3 bases and J dropped 5; count of bases not matched to a gene: 6. The CDR3 region is CASSFGAGGHTGELFF. CDR3 DNA: TGTGCCAGCAGTTTCGGAGCGGGAGGGCATACCGGGGAGCTGTTTTTT.

This chain uses TRBV6-5 with TRBJ1-2; D may be TRBD1 (5 bases). Germline CDR1 and CDR2: MNHEY and SVGAGI. The germline V and J ends were trimmed by 4 bases and 3 bases, with 15 bases remaining between them. This CDR3 region has 15 residues. The CDR3: CASSSGGSKDYGYTF. The CDR3 nucleotides read TGTGCCAGCAGTTCTGGGGGTTCTAAGGACTATGGCTACACCTTC.

The CDR3, as DNA: TGTGCCAGTTCGGGGGGTTTCCAAGAGACCCAGTACTTC. Translation: CASSGGFQETQYF. The V call is TRBV19, the J call TRBJ2-5, with 7 bases that match TRBD2. Germline V CDR1 and CDR2: LNHDA, SQIVND (reference sequence). CDR3 length: 13 amino acids. Trimming at V came to 8 bases and at J to 1 base, leaving 4 bases not matched to a gene.

The table lists this clone with a few counts. The chain employs TRBV29-1 and TRBJ2-4, with 10 bases matching TRBD1. This CDR3 is built from 13 residues. Losses at the gene ends were 6 bases for V and 9 bases for J; bases not matched to a gene: 8. Germline assignment: CDR1 SQVTM and CDR2 ANQGSEA. The CDR3 spells CSVGTGDGGIQYF. CDR3 nucleotide sequence: TGCAGCGTAGGGACAGGGGACGGCGGCATTCAGTACTTC.

The count of this clone is one. This chain uses TRBV4-1 with TRBJ2-1; a possible D gene is TRBD2 (6 bases). The CDR3 loop spans 15 amino acids. Between the trimmed V and J ends, which lost 0 bases and 6 bases, there was a span of 12 bases. Germline V CDR1 and CDR2: MGHRA, YSYEKL. CDR3 sequence reads: CASSQDRAGSNEQFF. CDR3 bases: TGCGCCAGCAGCCAAGATCGGGCGGGGAGCAATGAGCAGTTCTTC.

Notes on this clone: A far more abundant clone sits one base away, making this likely a read error. Other nucleotide sequences from this sample produce the same CDR3. V usage is TRBV7-8 and J usage is TRBJ1-5; D is unresolved. Trimming pared 5 bases from V and 3 bases from J, leaving 14 bases between. The germline gives CDR1 SGHVS, CDR2 FQNEAQ. This CDR3 comprises 15 residues. The CDR3 region is CASSLDRRNNQPQHF. The DNA of the CDR3 is TGTGCCAGCAGCCTCGATCGGCGGAACAATCAGCCCCAGCATTTT.

This chain links TRBV14 with TRBJ1-1, with D possibly TRBD1 on 5 matching bases. The CDR3 contains 14 residues. From germline, CDR1 is SGHDN and CDR2 FVKESK. The V gene lost 0 bases and the J gene lost 6 bases, with 11 bases spanning the gap. CDR3 region: CASSQEEGRPEAFF. The CDR3 DNA reads TGTGCCAGCAGCCAAGAAGAGGGGCGGCCTGAAGCTTTCTTT. The full variable domain, rest sourced from reference TRBV14 and TRBJ1-1, is EAGVTQFPSHSVIEKGQTVTLRCDPISGHDNLYWYRRVMGKEIKFLLHFVKESKQDESGMPNNRFLAERTGGTYSTLKVQPAELEDSGVYFCASSQEEGRPEAFFGQGTRLTVV.

The chain uses TRBV11-2 and TRBJ2-1; 9 nucleotides line up with TRBD2. Germline CDR1 reads SGHAT; CDR2 reads FQNNGV. V trimming: 5 bases; J trimming: 8 bases; junction bases outside the gene matches: 16. This CDR3 is 17 amino acids long. The CDR3 DNA sequence: TGTGCCAGCAGCATCCTGGCGGGGCGGGAGGGCCTTGATGAGCAGTTCTTC. Residues: CASSILAGREGLDEQFF.

The V call is TRBV28, the J call TRBJ1-5; D might be TRBD1 (5 bases). CDR1 is MDHEN, CDR2 SYDVKM, per germline. The V gene lost 6 bases and the J gene lost 5 bases, with 20 bases spanning the gap. The CDR3 consists of 16 residues. The CDR3 here is CASRRTPGLNHQPQHF. DNA for the CDR3: TGTGCCAGCAGACGTACTCCGGGACTTAATCATCAGCCCCAGCATTTT.